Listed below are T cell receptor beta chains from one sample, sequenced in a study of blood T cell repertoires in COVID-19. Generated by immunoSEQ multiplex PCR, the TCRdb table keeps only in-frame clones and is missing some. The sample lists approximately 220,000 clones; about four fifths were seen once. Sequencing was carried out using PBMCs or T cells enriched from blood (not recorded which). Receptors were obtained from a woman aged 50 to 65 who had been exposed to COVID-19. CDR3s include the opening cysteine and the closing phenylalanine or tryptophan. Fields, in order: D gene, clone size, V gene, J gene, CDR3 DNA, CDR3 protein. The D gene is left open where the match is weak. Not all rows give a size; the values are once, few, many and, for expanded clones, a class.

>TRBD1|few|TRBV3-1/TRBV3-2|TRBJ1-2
TGTGCCAGCAGCGGGGACAGCCTTAACTATGGCTACACCTTC
CASSGDSLNYGYTF
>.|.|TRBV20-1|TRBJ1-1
TGCAGTGCAGACAGTTACACTGAAGCTTTCTTT
CSADSYTEAFF
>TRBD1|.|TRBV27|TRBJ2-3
TGTGCCAGCTCTCCTCGGGACAGTCACCCAGATACGCAGTATTTT
CASSPRDSHPDTQYF
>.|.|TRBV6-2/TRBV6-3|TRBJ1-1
TGTGCCAGCAGCCCTTCGGGGGGGACCCTGGCAACTTTCTTT
CASSPSGGTLATFF
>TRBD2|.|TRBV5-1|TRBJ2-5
TGCGCCAGCAGAGCGGGGATCCAAGAGACCCAGTACTTC
CASRAGIQETQYF
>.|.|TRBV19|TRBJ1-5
TGTGCCAGTCGTTACCACCCAGGGATAAATAGCAATCAGCCCCAGCATTTT
CASRYHPGINSNQPQHF
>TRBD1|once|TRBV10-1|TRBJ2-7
TGCGCCAGCAGTGAGGACAGGGGCGCCTACGAGCAGTACTTC
CASSEDRGAYEQYF
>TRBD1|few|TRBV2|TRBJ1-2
TGTGCCAGCAGTCTGGGACAGGGGGCACCCAATGGCTACACCTTC
CASSLGQGAPNGYTF
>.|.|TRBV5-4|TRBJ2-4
TGTGCCAGCAGCTCACAGGGAACCAAAAACATTCAGTACTTC
CASSSQGTKNIQYF
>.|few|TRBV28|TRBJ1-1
TGTGCCAGCAGGAGGGTCAGACCTGAAGCTTTCTTT
CASRRVRPEAFF
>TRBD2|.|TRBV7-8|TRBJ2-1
TGTGCCAGCAGACGAACGGGACTAGCGGCCAATGAGCAGTTCTTC
CASRRTGLAANEQFF
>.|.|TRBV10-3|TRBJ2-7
TGTGCCATCAGTCCCGGACAGCCCCTATCCTACGAGCAGTACTTC
CAISPGQPLSYEQYF
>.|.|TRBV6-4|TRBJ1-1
TGTGCCGGAAAGGGGGTCCGGGGGAACACTGAAGCTTTCTTT
CAGKGVRGNTEAFF
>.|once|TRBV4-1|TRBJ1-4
TGCGCCAGCAGCCAAGGGACAGTCAATGGTGCAACTAATGAAAAACTGTTTTTT
CASSQGTVNGATNEKLFF
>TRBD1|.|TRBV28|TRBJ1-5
TGTGCCACCTCCGGTGGACAGGGGGCCAATCAGCCCCAGCATTTT
CATSGGQGANQPQHF
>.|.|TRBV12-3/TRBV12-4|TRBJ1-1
TGTGCCAGCAGTTCAGGATATGAAGCTTTCTTT
CASSSGYEAFF
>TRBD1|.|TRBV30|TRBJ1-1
TGTGCCTGGACACGGGACAGGTATGACACTGAAGCTTTCTTT
CAWTRDRYDTEAFF
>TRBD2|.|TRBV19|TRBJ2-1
TGTGCCAGTACCTCCCGGGACTACCTCAATGAGCAGTTCTTC
CASTSRDYLNEQFF
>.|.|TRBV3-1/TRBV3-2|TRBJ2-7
TGTGCCAGCAGCCGCGGGCTCGGAGGGGACAGAAACTACGAGCAGTACTTC
CASSRGLGGDRNYEQYF
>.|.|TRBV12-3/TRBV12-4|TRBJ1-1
TGTGCCAGCTCTGGGGGAGGCGGCACTGAAGCTTTCTTT
CASSGGGGTEAFF
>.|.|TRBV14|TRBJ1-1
TGTGCCAGCAGTCCTATACAGCCCTCCATAAACACTGAAGCTTTCTTT
CASSPIQPSINTEAFF
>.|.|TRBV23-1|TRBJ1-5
TGCGCCAGCGCTCGAGGGGGTAATCAGCCCCAGCATTTT
CASARGGNQPQHF
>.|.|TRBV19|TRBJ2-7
TGTGCCAGTAGCATTAACAGGCGACCCGGGTACGAGCAGTACTTC
CASSINRRPGYEQYF
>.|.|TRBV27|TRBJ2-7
TGTGCCAGCAGTCCGAGTAGATACGAGCAGTACTTC
CASSPSRYEQYF
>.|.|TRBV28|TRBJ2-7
TGTGCCAGCTTAGAAAGGGGCCGGGCCTACGAGCAGTACTTC
CASLERGRAYEQYF